This paragraph covers one T cell receptor (beta chain) sequence. Its antigen remains unidentified. Generated by immunoSEQ multiplex PCR, the TCRdb table keeps only in-frame clones and is missing some. The sample has 98,000 or so clones, more than 85% seen once. Trimming took 0 bases from V and 4 from J, leaving 9 bases between them. Germline values: CDR1 SGHVS, CDR2 FNYEAQ. The CDR3 extends over 15 amino acids. This record comes from a study of OX40 agonist ivuxolimab in advanced cancers. General study findings and limits: Antigen specificity was not determined for the expanded peripheral T cells. At doses 0.1 to 3.0 mg/kg, CD4+ and CD8+ clones expanded.

The clonotype originates from an adult with an advanced solid tumor such as melanoma, head and neck, liver or kidney cancer. V and J are TRBV7-6 and TRBJ2-2, with no clear D. The sequencing here drew on CD4+ or CD8+ T cells sorted from blood, taken in a trial of the OX40 agonist ivuxolimab. CDR3 residues: CASSLALWATGELFF. For the CDR3, the DNA is TGTGCCAGCAGCTTAGCGCTGTGGGCCACCGGGGAGCTGTTTTTT. Full variable domain (missing parts from reference TRBV7-6 and TRBJ2-2): GAGVSQSPRYKVTKRGQDVALRCDPISGHVSLYWYRQALGQGPEFLTYFNYEAQQDKSGLPNDRFSAERPEGSISTLTIQRTEQRDSAMYRCASSLALWATGELFFGEGSRLTVL.